Following are 23 T cell receptor beta chains from one sample sequenced in a study of cytomegalovirus exposure and HLA in healthy donors. A multiplex PCR was run with 60 Vbeta primers and 13 Jbeta primers. The repertoire was sequenced with immunoSEQ multiplex PCR; TCRdb's copy has only in-frame clones and lacks some. The sample records 200,000 to 250,000 clones, 80% to 85% being singletons. The sequenced sample was PBMCs. These TCRs come from a woman in her 40s in good health and CMV-seronegative.

V is TRBV7-9 and J is TRBJ2-7; D not certain. Per the germline V gene, CDR1 is SEHNR and CDR2 is FQNEAQ (reference sequence). The CDR3 is 12 amino acids. V was cut by 5 bases and J by 4 bases, with 9 bases left in between. This CDR3 reads CASSVTGYEQYF. CDR3 DNA: TGTGCCAGCAGCGTGACTGGATACGAGCAGTACTTC.

The chain has TRBV5-1 and TRBJ2-3, with 8 bases identical to TRBD1. The CDR3 runs 16 residues. After removal of 4 bases from V and 5 bases from J, the junction contained 12 bases not matched to a gene. From germline, CDR1 is SGHRS and CDR2 YFSETQ. The CDR3 DNA follows: TGCGCCAGCAGCCCTCCAGGGGGCAGGTTTCAAGATACGCAGTATTTT. It translates to CASSPPGGRFQDTQYF.

The rearrangement joins TRBV7-3 to TRBJ2-3; D might be TRBD1 (6 bases). V lost 2 bases, J lost 2 bases, and 8 bases lay in between. CDR3 size: 14 residues. CDR1 and CDR2 from the germline V gene are SGHTA and FQGTGA. CDR3 amino acids: CASSLGQITDTQYF. CDR3 sequence (DNA): TGTGCCAGCAGCTTAGGACAGATCACAGATACGCAGTATTTT.

The rearrangement uses TRBV4-1 and TRBJ1-2; 7 nucleotides align to TRBD1. The CDR3 consists of 12 residues. J gave up 6 bases and V 4 bases, and 2 bases lay outside the gene matches. The germline gives CDR1 MGHRA, CDR2 YSYEKL. The CDR3 region has the DNA TGCGCCAGCAGCCGGGACAGACATGGCTACACCTTC. This gives the protein CASSRDRHGYTF.

This clone was seen more than once but under ten times. This sample includes further DNA sequences coding for the same CDR3. The genes are TRBV19 and TRBJ1-5, with D maybe TRBD1 (5 bases). Deletions cut 3 bases from V and 6 bases from J, with 9 bases between. Germline V CDR1 and CDR2: LNHDA, SQIVND (reference sequence). The CDR3 length is 13 residues. The CDR3 reads CASSMGGTQPQHF. CDR3 DNA: TGTGCCAGTAGTATGGGGGGAACTCAGCCCCAGCATTTT.

The chain combines TRBV5-1 with TRBJ2-7; 10 nucleotides line up with TRBD1. CDR3 length equals 15 residues. The germline V gene has CDR1 SGHRS and CDR2 YFSETQ. After removal of 4 bases from V and 3 bases from J, the junction contained 7 bases not matched to a gene. The CDR3 sequence is CASSHRDRGFYEQYF. The CDR3, as DNA: TGCGCCAGCAGCCACCGGGACAGGGGCTTCTACGAGCAGTACTTC.

This clone was detected only once. The chain carries TRBV19 and TRBJ2-1, with D uncertain. Germline values: CDR1 LNHDA, CDR2 SQIVND (reference sequence). This CDR3 region has 12 residues. Trimming shortened V by 3 bases and J by 7 bases, and 7 bases separated the two germline ends. The CDR3 DNA sequence: TGTGCCAGTAGTATGACCGGGAATGAGCAGTTCTTC. Translation gives CASSMTGNEQFF.

The chain couples TRBV21-1 to TRBJ2-7; the table gives TRBD1 as D, unverified against the DNA. TRBV21-1 is classified as a pseudogene. This CDR3 contains 15 residues. CDR3 protein: CASSNSGTGGREQYF. In nucleotides, the CDR3 is TGTGCCAGCAGCAATAGTGGGACAGGGGGTCGCGAGCAGTACTTC.

A single count supports this clone. The chain uses TRBV7-9 and TRBJ2-2, with TRBD1 as a possible D gene (6 bases). The CDR3 sequence is 14 residues long. From germline, CDR1 is SEHNR and CDR2 FQNEAQ (reference sequence). V dropped 8 bases and J dropped 6 bases, with 16 bases sitting between them. The CDR3 nucleotides read TGTGCCAGCCATCCCCAGGGGCGCCCCGGGGAGCTGTTTTTT. Amino acids: CASHPQGRPGELFF.

This clone was observed once. The chain links TRBV5-1 to TRBJ1-1; 8 bases are shared with TRBD1. The junction had 4 bases not matched to a gene; V was cut back by 4 bases and J by 5 bases. The CDR3 is made up of 13 amino acids. Germline V CDR1 and CDR2: SGHRS, YFSETQ. The CDR3 loop reads CASSDRGRTEAFF. As DNA, the CDR3 is TGCGCCAGCAGCGACAGGGGACGGACTGAAGCTTTCTTT.

The chain has TRBV2 and TRBJ1-2; D might be TRBD1 (6 bases). The CDR3 is 13 amino acids. V shed 6 bases and J shed 4 bases, with 12 bases lying between them. Germline CDR1 SNHLY, CDR2 FYNNEI. CDR3 sequence (DNA): TGTGCCAGCAGAAGGGACATGTCCTATGGCTACACCTTC. This gives the protein CASRRDMSYGYTF.

This sequence joins TRBV6-5 and TRBJ2-3, with 11 bases that match TRBD2. The CDR3 covers 15 residues. Trimming removed 6 bases from V and 2 bases from J; junction bases left unmatched: 4. CDR1 MNHEY and CDR2 SVGAGI come from the germline V gene. The chain's CDR3 is CASRVAGGATDTQYF. CDR3 bases: TGTGCCAGCAGGGTAGCGGGAGGGGCCACAGATACGCAGTATTTT.

The V call is TRBV30, the J call TRBJ2-2; D uncertain. This CDR3 has 13 amino acids. The ends were cut back, 0 bases at V and 6 bases at J, with 8 bases in the middle. Per germline, CDR1 GTSNPN and CDR2 SVGIG (reference sequence). The CDR3 sequence is CAWSVLYAGELFF. CDR3 DNA sequence: TGTGCCTGGAGTGTACTTTACGCCGGGGAGCTGTTTTTT.

V and J are TRBV11-2 and TRBJ1-1, with D possibly TRBD1 on 5 matching bases. Deletions cut 3 bases from V and 11 bases from J, with 10 bases between. The germline CDR1 and CDR2 sequences are SGHAT and FQNNGV. The length of the CDR3 is 11 residues. The CDR3 here is CASSLGTTAFF. CDR3 DNA sequence: TGTGCCAGCAGCTTGGGGACTACGGCTTTCTTT.

The genes are TRBV30 and TRBJ2-7; perhaps TRBD2 as D (5 bases). Trimming took off 0 bases at V and 4 bases at J, with 7 bases between the two ends. The CDR3 length is 12 residues. Per the germline V gene, CDR1 is GTSNPN and CDR2 is SVGIG (reference sequence). Written as DNA, the CDR3 is TGTGCCTGGAGTGTATGGGAGTACGAGCAGTACTTC. Its translation is CAWSVWEYEQYF.

This chain connects TRBV19 to TRBJ2-2; tentatively, D is TRBD1 (7 bases). The length of the CDR3 is 15 residues. CDR1 and CDR2 from the germline V gene are LNHDA and SQIVND (reference sequence). The V end was cut by 1 base, the J end by 4 bases, with 10 bases between. The CDR3 here is CASSIGQGGTGELFF. CDR3 DNA: TGTGCCAGTAGTATAGGACAGGGAGGCACCGGGGAGCTGTTTTTT.

This chain joins TRBV7-9 and TRBJ2-5; D is uncertain. Germline V gene lookup returns CDR1 SEHNR and CDR2 FQNEAQ (reference sequence). The V end lost 1 base, the J end lost 5 bases, and 11 bases lay between the germline ends. The length of the CDR3 is 14 residues. CDR3 loop: CASSLDTAQETQYF. The CDR3 nucleotides are TGTGCCAGCAGCTTAGATACCGCTCAGGAGACCCAGTACTTC.

The genes are TRBV27 and TRBJ2-3; perhaps TRBD1 as D (6 bases). The germline V gene encodes CDR1 MNHEY and CDR2 SMNVEV (reference sequence). Trimming pared 1 base from V and 3 bases from J, leaving 11 bases between. This CDR3 region has 15 residues. This CDR3 reads CASSLLGQGTDTQYF. The CDR3 bases are TGTGCCAGCAGTTTATTAGGGCAGGGGACAGATACGCAGTATTTT.

The CDR3 DNA is TGTGCCAGCAGCTCATACTCAGGGGGCTGGGATGAGCAGTTCTTC. It specifies CASSSYSGGWDEQFF. The chain joins TRBV7-3 to TRBJ2-1; 8 bases map to TRBD1. The CDR3 length is 15 residues. V trimming: 4 bases; J trimming: 8 bases; junction bases outside the gene matches: 10. Germline CDR1 and CDR2: SGHTA and FQGTGA.

With respect to this clone: At one end the junction does not follow the germline gene, possibly because of a read error. The genes are TRBV7-9 and TRBJ1-1; D is possibly TRBD1 (5 bases). The CDR3 covers 15 residues. Germline V gives CDR1 SEHNR, CDR2 FQNEAQ (reference sequence). CDR3 protein: CSSSLDGGRNTEAFF. The CDR3 DNA sequence: TGTTCCAGCAGCTTAGACGGGGGGAGGAACACTGAAGCTTTCTTT.

This sequence joins TRBV19 and TRBJ1-5; weak D call: TRBD1 (6 bases). V dropped 7 bases and J dropped 4 bases, with 14 bases sitting between them. Germline CDR1 and CDR2: LNHDA and SQIVND (reference sequence). The CDR3 sequence is 14 residues long. For the CDR3, the DNA is TGTGCCAGTAACCCGGGACAATCGAATCAGCCCCAGCATTTT. Protein: CASNPGQSNQPQHF.

The rearrangement uses TRBV5-1 and TRBJ2-5, with TRBD1 as a possible D gene (5 bases). The CDR3 extends over 14 amino acids. Germline V CDR1 and CDR2: SGHRS, YFSETQ. The V and J ends lost 4 bases and 5 bases respectively, with 15 bases between them. This CDR3 is CASSGQGWQETQYF. The CDR3 region has the DNA TGCGCCAGCAGCGGCCAGGGATGGCAGGAGACCCAGTACTTC.

The V call is TRBV27, the J call TRBJ2-7, with D perhaps TRBD1 (5 bases). Germline CDR1 and CDR2: MNHEY and SMNVEV (reference sequence). V lost 6 bases, J lost 4 bases, and 13 bases lay in between. The CDR3 runs 13 residues. The CDR3 is CASRAQVQYEQYF. CDR3 DNA: TGTGCCAGCAGAGCACAGGTTCAATACGAGCAGTACTTC.